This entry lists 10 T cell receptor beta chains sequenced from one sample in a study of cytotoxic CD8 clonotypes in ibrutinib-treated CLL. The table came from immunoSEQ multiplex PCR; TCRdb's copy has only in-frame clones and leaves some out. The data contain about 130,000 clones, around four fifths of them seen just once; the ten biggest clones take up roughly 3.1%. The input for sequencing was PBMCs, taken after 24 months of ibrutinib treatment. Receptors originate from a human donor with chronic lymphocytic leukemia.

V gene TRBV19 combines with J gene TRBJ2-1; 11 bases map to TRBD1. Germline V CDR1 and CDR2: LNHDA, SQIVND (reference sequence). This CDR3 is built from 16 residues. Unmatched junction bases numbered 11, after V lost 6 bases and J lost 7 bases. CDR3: CASRPSRDRGTNEQFF. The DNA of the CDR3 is TGTGCCAGTAGGCCATCTCGGGACAGGGGGACGAATGAGCAGTTCTTC. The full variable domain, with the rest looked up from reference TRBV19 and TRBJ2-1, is DGGITQSPKYLFRKEGQNVTLSCEQNLNHDAMYWYRQDPGQGLRLIYYSQIVNDFQKGDIAEGYSVSREKKESFPLTVTSAQKNPTAFYLCASRPSRDRGTNEQFFGPGTRLTVL.

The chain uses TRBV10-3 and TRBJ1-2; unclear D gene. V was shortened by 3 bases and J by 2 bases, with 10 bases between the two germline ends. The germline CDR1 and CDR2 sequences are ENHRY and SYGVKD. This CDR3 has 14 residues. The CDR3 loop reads CAISDPDGNYGYTF. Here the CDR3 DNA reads TGTGCCATCAGTGACCCGGACGGGAACTATGGCTACACCTTC.

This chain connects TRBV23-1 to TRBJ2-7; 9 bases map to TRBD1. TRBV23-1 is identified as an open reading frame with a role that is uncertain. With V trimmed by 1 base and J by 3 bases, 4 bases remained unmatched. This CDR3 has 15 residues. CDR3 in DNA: TGCGCCAGCAGTCAATGGGACAGGGAAAACTACGAGCAGTACTTC. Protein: CASSQWDRENYEQYF.

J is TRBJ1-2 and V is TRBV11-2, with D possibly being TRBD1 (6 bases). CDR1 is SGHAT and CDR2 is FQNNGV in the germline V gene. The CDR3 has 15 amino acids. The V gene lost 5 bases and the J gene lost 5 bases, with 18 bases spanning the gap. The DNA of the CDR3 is TGTGCCAGCAGCCCTGGGAGGGACATCGATTATGGCTACACCTTC. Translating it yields CASSPGRDIDYGYTF.

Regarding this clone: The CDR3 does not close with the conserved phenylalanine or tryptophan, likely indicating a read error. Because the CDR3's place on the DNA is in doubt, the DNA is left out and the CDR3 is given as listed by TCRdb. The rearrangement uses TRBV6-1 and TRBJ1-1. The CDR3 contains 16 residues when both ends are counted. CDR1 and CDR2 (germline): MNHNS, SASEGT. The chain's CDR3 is CASSEALFGQGVQFSE.

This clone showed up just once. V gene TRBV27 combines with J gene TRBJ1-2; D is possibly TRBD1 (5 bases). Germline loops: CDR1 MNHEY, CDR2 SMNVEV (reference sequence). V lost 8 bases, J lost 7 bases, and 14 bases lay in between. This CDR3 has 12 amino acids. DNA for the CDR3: TGTGCCAGCGCCATGTCGGGGGGTGGCTACACCTTC. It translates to CASAMSGGGYTF.

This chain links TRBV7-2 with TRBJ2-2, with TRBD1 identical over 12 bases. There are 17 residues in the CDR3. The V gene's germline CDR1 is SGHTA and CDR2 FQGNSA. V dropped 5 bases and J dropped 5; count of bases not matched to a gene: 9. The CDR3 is CASSPFRGQGATGELFF. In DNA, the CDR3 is TGTGCCAGCAGCCCATTTCGGGGACAGGGGGCAACCGGGGAGCTGTTTTTT.

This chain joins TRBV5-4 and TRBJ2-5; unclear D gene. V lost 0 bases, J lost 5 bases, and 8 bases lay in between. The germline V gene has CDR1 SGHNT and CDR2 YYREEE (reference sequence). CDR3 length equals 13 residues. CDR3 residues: CASSLADGETQYF. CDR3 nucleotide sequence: TGTGCCAGCAGCTTGGCCGACGGGGAGACCCAGTACTTC.

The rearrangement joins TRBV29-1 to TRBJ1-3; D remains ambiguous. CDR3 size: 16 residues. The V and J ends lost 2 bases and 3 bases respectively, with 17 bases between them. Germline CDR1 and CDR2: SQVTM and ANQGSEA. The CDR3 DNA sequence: TGCAGCGTTGAAACCCCGGGTATTCCAGGTGGAAACACCATATATTTT. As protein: CSVETPGIPGGNTIYF.

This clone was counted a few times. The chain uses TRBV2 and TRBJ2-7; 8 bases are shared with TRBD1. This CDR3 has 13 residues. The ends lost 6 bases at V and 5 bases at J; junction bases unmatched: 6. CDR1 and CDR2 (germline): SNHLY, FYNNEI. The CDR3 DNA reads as TGTGCCAGCAGGACGGACAGGGCGCACGAGCAGTACTTC. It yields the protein CASRTDRAHEQYF.